Each of the 21 T cell receptor beta chains below was sequenced from the same sample in a study of CD8 T cells in Susac syndrome. RNA was extracted with the RNeasy kit, and a quantity of about 0.45 to 1 ug was reverse transcribed using random hexamers. TCRdb ran MiXCR on the immunoSEQ multiplex PCR reads and lists one entry per CDR3 protein. The sample carries 130,000 or so distinct CDR3 sequences, around 94% recorded once. The sample comprised CD4+ T cells from PBMCs. These receptors originate from a human donor in good health.

This rearrangement joins TRBV25-1 to TRBJ1-2, with D tentatively TRBD1 (5 bases). CDR1 and CDR2 from the germline V gene are MGHDK and SYGVNS. V was pared by 2 bases and J by 5 bases, with 9 bases between. This CDR3 is built from 13 residues. CDR3 DNA: TGTGCCAGCAGTGAACCAGGGTGGTATGGCTACACCTTC. This encodes CASSEPGWYGYTF.

CDR3 loop: CASSLMAGKNEQFF. CDR3 sequence (DNA): TGTGCCAGCAGCCTCATGGCGGGCAAGAATGAGCAGTTCTTC. The rearrangement joins TRBV12-3 or TRBV12-4 to TRBJ2-1, with D possibly TRBD2 on 5 matching bases. The CDR3 runs to 14 residues. V lost 6 bases and J lost 7, with 16 bases in between.

The V and J genes are TRBV5-1 and TRBJ2-3, with D possibly matching TRBD2 (5 bases). This CDR3 spans 13 amino acids. CDR1 and CDR2 (germline): SGHRS, YFSETQ. Deletions cut 6 bases from V and 1 base from J, with 9 bases between. DNA for the CDR3: TGCGCCAGCAACCACGGGGGCACAGATACGCAGTATTTT. Translated: CASNHGGTDTQYF.

The chain is built from TRBV5-1 and TRBJ2-5, with TRBD1 matching 8 bases. Trimming at V came to 2 bases and at J to 5 bases, leaving 8 bases not matched to a gene. The CDR3 extends over 15 amino acids. The germline V gene has CDR1 SGHRS and CDR2 YFSETQ. The CDR3 DNA sequence: TGCGCCAGCAGCTTAGGACAGGGAGGAAGGGAGACCCAGTACTTC. Translation: CASSLGQGGRETQYF.

This clonotype has a single count. The chain recombines TRBV2 with TRBJ2-7; 12 bases map to TRBD2. CDR1 and CDR2 from the germline V gene are SNHLY and FYNNEI. The CDR3 is 14 residues long. J lost 5 bases, V lost 8 bases, and 7 bases had no gene match. The CDR3 DNA reads as TGTGCCAGCGCTAGCGGGAGGGCCGGCGACGAGCAGTACTTC. It yields the protein CASASGRAGDEQYF.

The gene calls are TRBV3-1 and TRBJ2-2, with TRBD2 matching 7 bases. There are 17 residues in the CDR3. Looked up from germline, CDR1 is LGHDT and CDR2 is YNNKEL (reference sequence). The ends lost 2 bases at V and 3 bases at J; junction bases unmatched: 9. The CDR3: CASSQPLGGFDTGELFF. CDR3 in DNA: TGTGCCAGCAGCCAACCATTGGGGGGGTTCGACACCGGGGAGCTGTTTTTT.

The count of this clonotype is one. This chain links TRBV28 with TRBJ1-1, with D uncertain. In germline, CDR1 is MDHEN, CDR2 SYDVKM. Trimming took 5 bases from V and 6 from J, leaving 22 bases between them. The CDR3 spans 16 residues. Here the CDR3 reads CASSLPHGSGVAEAFF. CDR3 DNA: TGTGCCAGCAGTCTACCACACGGGTCGGGTGTGGCTGAAGCTTTCTTT.

The gene calls are TRBV7-2 and TRBJ2-1; no reliable D call. CDR3 size: 13 residues. Per the germline V gene, CDR1 is SGHTA and CDR2 is FQGNSA. With 1 base removed from V and 7 bases from J, the gap between germline ends came to 8 bases. As DNA, the CDR3 is TGTGCCAGCAGCTTAGAACAAACAAATGAGCAGTTCTTC. It specifies CASSLEQTNEQFF.

The gene calls are TRBV9 and TRBJ1-2; 9 bases map to TRBD1. The length of the CDR3 is 16 residues. Germline V lookup: CDR1 SGDLS, CDR2 YYNGEE. Trimming cost V 3 bases and J 2 bases; bases outside gene matches: 8. In DNA, the CDR3 is TGTGCCAGCAGCGCCCCTGGGACAGGGTTAAACTATGGCTACACCTTC. Translation gives CASSAPGTGLNYGYTF. Full variable domain (rest looked up from reference TRBV9 and TRBJ1-2): DSGVTQTPKHLITATGQRVTLRCSPRSGDLSVYWYQQSLDQGLQFLIQYYNGEERAKGNILERFSAQQFPDLHSELNLSSLELGDSALYFCASSAPGTGLNYGYTFGSGTRLTVV.

This chain connects TRBV20-1 to TRBJ2-1, with D tentatively TRBD1 (7 bases). Germline V lookup: CDR1 DFQATT, CDR2 SNEGSKA (reference sequence). V lost 6 bases and J lost 4, with 19 bases in between. The CDR3 is 15 amino acids. CDR3 DNA sequence: TGCAGTGCGCGGGACGGACTCAGGGGGTACAATGAGCAGTTCTTC. Amino acid sequence: CSARDGLRGYNEQFF.

The J gene is TRBJ1-5, the V gene TRBV12-3 or TRBV12-4, with a possible D match to TRBD1 (6 bases). Deletions cut 8 bases from V and 7 bases from J, with 12 bases between. The length of the CDR3 is 12 residues. CDR3: CASSQGNQPQHF. The CDR3 DNA sequence: TGTGCCAGCTCACAGGGAAACCAGCCCCAGCATTTT.

This rearrangement joins TRBV4-2 to TRBJ2-3; 8 bases agree with TRBD2. The CDR3 is 15 residues long. After removal of 5 bases from V and 3 bases from J, the junction contained 7 bases not matched to a gene. CDR1 is LGHNA and CDR2 is YNFKEQ in the germline V gene. The DNA of the CDR3 is TGTGCCAGCAGCAATCCGGGACTAGAGACAGATACGCAGTATTTT. Its translation is CASSNPGLETDTQYF.

J is TRBJ2-1 and V is TRBV20-1, with a possible D match to TRBD2 (6 bases). Trimming removed 6 bases at V and 7 bases at J, with 16 bases between. The CDR3 is made up of 13 amino acids. Germline-derived CDR1 and CDR2 are DFQATT and SNEGSKA (reference sequence). This CDR3 reads CSAWRVLSNEQFF. CDR3 DNA: TGCAGTGCCTGGAGGGTTCTTTCAAATGAGCAGTTCTTC.

The V and J genes are TRBV12-3 or TRBV12-4 and TRBJ1-5; 8 bases line up with TRBD1. V dropped 4 bases and J dropped 9; count of bases not matched to a gene: 5. This CDR3 has 13 residues. The CDR3 sequence is CASSSPDRAPQHF. CDR3 nucleotide sequence: TGTGCCAGCAGTTCCCCGGACAGGGCGCCCCAGCATTTT.

The chain combines TRBV28 with TRBJ1-1; a weak D match, TRBD1 (6 bases). The germline gives CDR1 MDHEN, CDR2 SYDVKM. V was pared by 8 bases and J by 3 bases, with 22 bases between. CDR3 length: 16 residues. The CDR3 DNA follows: TGTGCCAGCCCCCCCAACAGGGAGTGGGGGGACACTGAAGCTTTCTTT. Encoded protein: CASPPNREWGDTEAFF.

CDR3 nucleotide sequence: TGCAGCGTTGACAGGGGCGGTCGTGAAAAACTGTTTTTT. Translation: CSVDRGGREKLFF. V gene TRBV29-1 combines with J gene TRBJ1-4; perhaps TRBD1 as D (6 bases). This CDR3 is 13 amino acids long. Germline V gene lookup returns CDR1 SQVTM and CDR2 ANQGSEA. Trimming removed 3 bases at V and 7 bases at J, with 12 bases between.

The chain joins TRBV19 to TRBJ2-5, with 7 bases identical to TRBD2. With 3 bases clipped from V and 6 bases from J, the junction kept 10 bases outside the gene matches. From germline, CDR1 is LNHDA and CDR2 SQIVND (reference sequence). There are 15 residues in the CDR3. The CDR3 protein is CASSIRGERRQTQYF. CDR3 DNA sequence: TGTGCCAGTAGTATTCGGGGGGAACGGAGACAGACCCAGTACTTC.

This clonotype was observed once. The CDR3 protein is CAWSDQANTEAFF. The CDR3, as DNA: TGTGCCTGGAGTGACCAGGCGAACACTGAAGCTTTCTTT. The V gene is TRBV30, the J gene TRBJ1-1, with D unclear. Trimming left V 1 base short and J 1 base short, with 7 bases between. CDR1 and CDR2 (germline): GTSNPN, SVGIG (reference sequence). The CDR3 is 13 amino acids.

The chain uses TRBV18 and TRBJ1-1; D remains unclear. This CDR3 region has 13 residues. V lost 1 base to trimming and J lost 4 bases, with 7 bases between them. Per the germline V gene, CDR1 is KGHSH and CDR2 is LQKENI. The CDR3 nucleotides are TGTGCCAGCTCACCACAGGGAGGCACTGAAGCTTTCTTT. Translation gives CASSPQGGTEAFF.

CDR3 sequence (DNA): TGTGCCAGCAGCTCGGAGCTAACCCTCACAGATACGCAGTATTTT. This codes for CASSSELTLTDTQYF. The chain employs TRBV2 and TRBJ2-3; D remains ambiguous. V lost 6 bases to trimming and J lost 2 bases, with 15 bases between them. Germline-derived CDR1 and CDR2 are SNHLY and FYNNEI. The CDR3 extends over 15 amino acids.

The genes are TRBV6-2 or TRBV6-3 and TRBJ2-7; 7 bases line up with TRBD1. Germline CDR1 is MNHEY and CDR2 is SVGEGT. J was trimmed by 4 bases and V by 6 bases; bases with no gene match: 3. The CDR3 runs 12 residues. CDR3 in amino acids: CASSGQVYEQYF. As DNA, the CDR3 is TGTGCCAGCAGCGGACAGGTTTACGAGCAGTACTTC.